This is a list of T cell receptor beta chains from one sample in a study of blood T cell repertoires in COVID-19. TCRdb keeps only in-frame clones here, not all; method: immunoSEQ multiplex PCR. The table shows nearly 200,000 clones, with more than 70% occurring only once. The specimen sequenced was peripheral blood. These receptors were taken from a woman between 40 and 50 years old who had recovered from COVID-19. CDR3s include the opening cysteine and the closing phenylalanine or tryptophan. The D gene is left open where the match is weak. Clone size is stated in some rows and not others, as once, few, many or a class when expanded.

v_gene	d_gene	abundance	len	j_gene	CDR3nt	CDR3aa
TRBV27	TRBD2	.	15	TRBJ2-1	TGTGCCAGCAGTTTATCTCAAGCGGGAGTCGGTGAGCAGTTCTTC	CASSLSQAGVGEQFF
TRBV2	.	.	13	TRBJ1-1	TGTGCCAGCAGTGAAATAGATTCCACTGAAGCTTTCTTT	CASSEIDSTEAFF
TRBV6-5	.	.	12	TRBJ1-2	TGTGCCAGCAGCCAAAGGGGATATGGCTACACCTTC	CASSQRGYGYTF
TRBV7-2	TRBD1	.	16	TRBJ1-3	TGTGCCAGCAGCCCATTATTGACAGGGCTCGGAAACACCATATATTTT	CASSPLLTGLGNTIYF
TRBV15	.	once	16	TRBJ1-4	TGTGCCACCAGCAGAGATTTTGCGCTGGGGGGTGAAAAACTGTTTTTT	CATSRDFALGGEKLFF
TRBV11-2	.	.	16	TRBJ2-1	TGTGCCAGCAGCCACCGGAGGCCCGCCAATGACAATGAGCAGTTCTTC	CASSHRRPANDNEQFF
TRBV19	.	.	13	TRBJ2-7	TGTGCCAGTAGTATCGGGGTTCCCTACGAGCAGTACTTC	CASSIGVPYEQYF
TRBV4-2	.	.	15	TRBJ2-3	TGTGCCAGCAGCCAAGATCTACTAGCAACAGATACGCAGTATTTT	CASSQDLLATDTQYF
TRBV5-1	.	.	15	TRBJ2-2	TGCGCCAGCAGCTGGGGACAAACAAACAGCGGGGAGCTGTTTTTT	CASSWGQTNSGELFF
TRBV28	.	.	16	TRBJ1-4	TGTGCCAGCAGTTTACGTCAGGGAAGGTCTAATGAAAAACTGTTTTTT	CASSLRQGRSNEKLFF
TRBV4-3	.	.	16	TRBJ2-1	TGCGCCAGCAGCCAAGATCGGCGACAAACTTACAATGAGCAGTTCTTC	CASSQDRRQTYNEQFF
TRBV7-9	.	.	13	TRBJ1-1	TGTGCCAGCAGCTTAGTACGGACAACTGAAGCTTTCTTT	CASSLVRTTEAFF
TRBV2	TRBD2	few	16	TRBJ2-2	TGTGCCAGCAGTTATAGCGGGAGGGCCTCTTCCGGGGAGCTGTTTTTT	CASSYSGRASSGELFF
TRBV4-3	.	few	18	TRBJ1-3	TGCGCCAGCAGCCAGGATCTACAGGGAGTGTTCTCTGGAAACACCATATATTTT	CASSQDLQGVFSGNTIYF
TRBV5-5	TRBD1	.	15	TRBJ2-1	TGTGCCAGCAGCCTGGGACAGGGGACCTACAATGAGCAGTTCTTC	CASSLGQGTYNEQFF
TRBV2	.	.	13	TRBJ1-5	TGTGCCAGCAGTGGGGAGGGCGGCCAGCCCCAGCATTTT	CASSGEGGQPQHF
TRBV5-1	TRBD2	.	14	TRBJ2-5	TGCGCCAGCAGGGGACTAGCGGTTCAAGAGACCCAGTACTTC	CASRGLAVQETQYF
TRBV30	TRBD1	.	13	TRBJ1-5	TGTGCCTGGAACGGACAGGACAATCAGCCCCAGCATTTT	CAWNGQDNQPQHF
TRBV29-1	TRBD1	.	11	TRBJ1-1	TGCAGCGTACAGGACAGGCATGAAGCTTTCTTT	CSVQDRHEAFF
TRBV10-3	.	.	15	TRBJ2-3	TGTGCCATCAGTGAGTCCCTCAGAAACACAGATACGCAGTATTTT	CAISESLRNTDTQYF
TRBV19	.	.	12	TRBJ1-5	TGTGCCAGTATGCGGGAGGGTCAGCCCCAGCATTTT	CASMREGQPQHF
TRBV3-1/TRBV3-2	.	.	13	TRBJ1-5	TGTGCCAGCAGCCAAGACAGGGAACAGCCCCAGCATTTT	CASSQDREQPQHF
TRBV28	TRBD1	.	15	TRBJ1-2	TGTGCCAGCAGTGGACAGGGGGCGCGTAGCTATGGCTACACCTTC	CASSGQGARSYGYTF
TRBV28	.	.	15	TRBJ2-1	TGTGCCAGCAGTTTCGGGTCTCTCCCCGAGGGTGAGCAGTTCTTC	CASSFGSLPEGEQFF
TRBV18	TRBD1	.	15	TRBJ1-4	TGTGCCAGCTCACCCCCCGGGACAGCTAATGAAAAACTGTTTTTT	CASSPPGTANEKLFF
TRBV27	TRBD2	.	15	TRBJ2-1	TGTGCCAGCAGTTTACGGCTAGCGGGAGTCAATGAGCAGTTCTTC	CASSLRLAGVNEQFF
TRBV7-2	.	.	14	TRBJ2-1	TGTGCCAGCAGCTTAGCGCGGGGTTACAATGAGCAGTTCTTC	CASSLARGYNEQFF
TRBV27	TRBD2	.	14	TRBJ2-7	TGTGCCAGCAGGACTAGCGGGAGTGCCCACGAGCAGTACTTC	CASRTSGSAHEQYF
TRBV11-2	.	once	12	TRBJ1-2	TGTGCCAGCAACCCGACAGGCTATGGCTACACCTTC	CASNPTGYGYTF